This TCR beta chain was sequenced for a study of identifying expanded T cells in peripheral blood. Concerning this clone: No antigen is known for it.

Measured with immunoSEQ multiplex PCR; TCRdb has only the in-frame clones, and not every one. The data contain 95,000 to 100,000 clones, roughly 85% of them singletons. Trimming took 2 bases from V and 5 from J, leaving 16 bases between them. The CDR3 covers 15 residues. Germline assignment: CDR1 GTSNPN and CDR2 SVGIG (reference sequence). Broader study findings: Clone count variance between two-week samples rose with total template count.

The V call is TRBV30, the J call TRBJ2-1; D gene uncertain. Sequenced: blood. This TCR was recovered from a person aged 18-70 years in good health. In nucleotides, the CDR3 is TGTGCCTGGAGTAAACCCATGGGCGGTAACAATGAGCAGTTCTTC. It codes for CAWSKPMGGNNEQFF.